This T cell receptor (beta chain) was captured by sequencing in a study of human T cells and chemical hapten exposure. Whole-study context: Doses of diphenylcyclopropenone went to the patients' scalps weekly throughout the approximately 22-week study.

Time point reported: patch test 2, 6 weeks after DPC sensitization. Treatment meaning: therapeutic diphenylcyclopropenone sensitization with weekly scalp DPC. The study drew its donors from alopecia patients who were 18 to 70 years old and suitable for DPC. Individual cDNA molecules (in the library) carried attached unique molecular identifiers. MiXCR, run by TCRdb on the RACE reads, gives a single entry per CDR3 protein. The sample has some 82,000 distinct CDR3 sequences, 6.5% to 8% seen once. This clonotype was recorded many times. Germline-derived CDR1 and CDR2 are DFQATT and SNEGSKA (reference sequence). The CDR3 loop spans 13 amino acids. V was pared by 6 bases and J by 3 bases, with 8 bases of the junction left unmatched.

The chain uses TRBV20-1 and TRBJ2-7, with 7 positions matching TRBD1. The sample in question was whole blood, obtained in connection with sensitization to the hapten diphenylcyclopropenone (DPC). The sequence was collected from a young woman with alopecia areata. Some clones in this sample may be carry-over from other donors' samples. The CDR3 nucleotides read TGCAGTGCAGGACCGGGACAGTTCTACGAGCAGTACTTC. Protein: CSAGPGQFYEQYF.